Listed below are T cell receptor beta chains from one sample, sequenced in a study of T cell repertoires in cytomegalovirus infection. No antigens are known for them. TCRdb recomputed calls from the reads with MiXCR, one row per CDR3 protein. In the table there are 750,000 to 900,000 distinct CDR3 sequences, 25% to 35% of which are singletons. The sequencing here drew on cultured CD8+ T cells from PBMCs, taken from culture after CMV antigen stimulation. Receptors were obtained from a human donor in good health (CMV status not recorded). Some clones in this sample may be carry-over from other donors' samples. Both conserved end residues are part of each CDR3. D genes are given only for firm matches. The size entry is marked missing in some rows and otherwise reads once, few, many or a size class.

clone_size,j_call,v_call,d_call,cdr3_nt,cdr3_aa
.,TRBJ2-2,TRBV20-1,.,TGCAGTGCTTGCCGGGAGAACACCGGGGAGCTGTTTTTT,CSACRENTGELFF
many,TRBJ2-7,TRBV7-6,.,TGTGCCAGCAGCTCCCCGTCCCAACCCCCGGCCTACGAGCAGTACTTC,CASSSPSQPPAYEQYF
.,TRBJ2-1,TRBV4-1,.,TGTGCCAGCAGCCAAGATCGGTCGGAACCAGGCAATGAGCAGTTCTTC,CASSQDRSEPGNEQFF
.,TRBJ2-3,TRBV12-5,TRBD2,TGTGCTAGTGGTTTGGTACGAGGAAGCGGGGGGGCCGAGCTGGTTTCGGATACGCAGTATTTT,CASGLVRGSGGAELVSDTQYF
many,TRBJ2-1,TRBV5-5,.,TGTGCCAGCAGCTTGGCCCTGGGAGAGCAGTTCTTC,CASSLALGEQFF
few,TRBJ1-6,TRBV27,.,TGTGCCAGCAGTTTAGTCCGGGGGGATTCACCCCTCCACTTT,CASSLVRGDSPLHF
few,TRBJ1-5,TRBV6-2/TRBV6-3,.,TGTGCCAGCAGTTGGCAAATCTACGATCAGCCCCAGCATTTT,CASSWQIYDQPQHF
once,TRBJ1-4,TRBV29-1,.,TGCAGCGTCGCAGGGTTGAGTAGCGAAAAACTGTTTTTT,CSVAGLSSEKLFF
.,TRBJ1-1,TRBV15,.,TGTGCCACCAGCAGAGAGGGCGGCATGAACACTGAAGCTTTCTTT,CATSREGGMNTEAFF
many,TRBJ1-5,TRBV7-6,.,TGTGCCAGCAGCTTAACAGGCGGTAGCAATCAGCCCCAGCATTTT,CASSLTGGSNQPQHF
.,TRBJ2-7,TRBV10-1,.,TGCGCCAGCAGCGACGGACAGCCCTACGAGCAGTACTTC,CASSDGQPYEQYF
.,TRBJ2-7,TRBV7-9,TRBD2,TGTGCCAGCAGCTTGGGGGGGATCGGCGAGCAGTACTTC,CASSLGGIGEQYF
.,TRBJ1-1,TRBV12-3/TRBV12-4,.,TGTGCCAGCAGTTTGCGAGGCCCGCCGGCTGAAGCTTTCTTT,CASSLRGPPAEAFF
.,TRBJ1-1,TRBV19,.,TGTGCCAGTAGTATGATCGAATGGGGGAACACTGAAGCTTTCTTT,CASSMIEWGNTEAFF
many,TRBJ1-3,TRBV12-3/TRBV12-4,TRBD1,TGTGCCAATTCAGGGGGCTCTGGAAACACCATATATTTT,CANSGGSGNTIYF
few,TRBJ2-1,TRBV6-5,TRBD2,TGTGCCAGCAGTTTGACTAGCGGGGGATACGTGCCGTCCTACAATGAGCAGTTCTTC,CASSLTSGGYVPSYNEQFF
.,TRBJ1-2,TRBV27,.,TGTGCCAGCAGTTTCGAGGGAAACTATGGCTACACCTTC,CASSFEGNYGYTF
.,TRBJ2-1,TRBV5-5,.,TGTGCCAGCTTGGCGGAGATCTTTAATGAGCAGTTCTTC,CASLAEIFNEQFF
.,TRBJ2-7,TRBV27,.,TGTGCCAGCAGTTCCCGGGGGGCAGCCTACGAGCAGTACTTC,CASSSRGAAYEQYF
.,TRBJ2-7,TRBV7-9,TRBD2,TGTGCCAGCAGCCCCCGCGCCGGGGACTATGCGGACGAGCAGTACTTC,CASSPRAGDYADEQYF
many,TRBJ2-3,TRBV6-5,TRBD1,TGTGCCAGCAGTTACTCGATACAGGGGTTGACAGATACGCAGTATTTT,CASSYSIQGLTDTQYF
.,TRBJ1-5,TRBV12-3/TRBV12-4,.,TGTGCCAGCAGTTTAGCGGTCGGACCGAGCAATCAGCCCCAGCATTTT,CASSLAVGPSNQPQHF
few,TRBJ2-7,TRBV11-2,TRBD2,TGTGCCAGCAGCCGTAGCGGGGGGGCGTCCTACGAGCAGTACTTC,CASSRSGGASYEQYF
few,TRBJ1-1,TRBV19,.,TGTGCCAGTAGTATGGACAGACCGAACACTGAAGCTTTCTTT,CASSMDRPNTEAFF
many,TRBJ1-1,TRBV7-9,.,TGTGCCAGCAGCTTAGGGGCCAGGGCGAACACTGAAGCTTTCTTT,CASSLGARANTEAFF
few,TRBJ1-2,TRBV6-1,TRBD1,TGTGCCAGCCTCCTGGCGGGACAGGGGGATGGCTACACCTTC,CASLLAGQGDGYTF
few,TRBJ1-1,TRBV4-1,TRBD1,TGCGCCAGCAGCCAGGTACAGGGGGCGGGCACTGAAGCTTTCTTT,CASSQVQGAGTEAFF
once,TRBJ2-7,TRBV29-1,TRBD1,TGCAGCGTTGAGAGACAGGGCGGCTACGAGCAGTACTTC,CSVERQGGYEQYF